This entry lists 23 T cell receptor beta chains sequenced from one sample in a study of T cell changes during pregnancy in multiple sclerosis. Produced via immunoSEQ multiplex PCR; TCRdb's table is partial and in-frame only. The repertoire holds over 50,000 clones, with approximately 91% as singletons. Sequenced here: peripheral blood, sampled in the first trimester of pregnancy. These receptors were taken from a female donor with multiple sclerosis, enrolled in a pregnancy study.

This clone occurred a few times. The rearrangement links TRBV30 to TRBJ1-1, with D maybe TRBD1 (6 bases). V lost 2 bases and J 3 bases, leaving 13 bases between the germline ends. The CDR3 is made up of 14 amino acids. Per germline, CDR1 GTSNPN and CDR2 SVGIG (reference sequence). This chain's CDR3 is CAWSRGGSHTEAFF. In nucleotides, the CDR3 is TGTGCCTGGAGTAGGGGGGGGTCTCACACTGAAGCTTTCTTT.

The chain has TRBV19 and TRBJ2-3; a possible D gene is TRBD2 (5 bases). CDR1 LNHDA and CDR2 SQIVND come from the germline V gene (reference sequence). The CDR3 extends over 17 amino acids. V was clipped by 4 bases and J by 5 bases, with 22 bases between them. The CDR3 region is CASSTQEPVGVVDTQYF. In DNA form, the CDR3 reads TGTGCCAGTAGTACGCAGGAACCCGTGGGAGTGGTAGATACGCAGTATTTT.

This clone was observed once. This chain joins TRBV7-9 and TRBJ2-2; TRBD2 aligns across 14 bases. The V and J ends lost 5 bases and 6 bases, in that order; junction bases with no gene match: 14. The CDR3 is made up of 19 amino acids. Germline CDR1 SEHNR, CDR2 FQNEAQ (reference sequence). Written as DNA, the CDR3 is TGTGCCAGCAGCCCTTCCCCGGGACTAGCGGGAGTTAAGGCCGGGGAGCTGTTTTTT. Its protein product is CASSPSPGLAGVKAGELFF.

The chain employs TRBV18 and TRBJ2-7; 8 nucleotides match TRBD1. Germline V lookup: CDR1 KGHSH, CDR2 LQKENI. The CDR3 runs 16 residues. Trimming removed 0 bases from V and 9 bases from J; junction bases left unmatched: 13. Written as DNA, the CDR3 is TGTGCCAGCTCACCACCCGGGACAGGATTTGGGGTTCGGCAGTACTTC. Its translation: CASSPPGTGFGVRQYF.

The V call is TRBV30, the J call TRBJ1-5; tentatively, D is TRBD1 (6 bases). The CDR3 totals 16 residues. Germline V lookup: CDR1 GTSNPN, CDR2 SVGIG (reference sequence). Trimming removed 0 bases from V and 0 bases from J, with 12 bases in between. The CDR3 sequence is CAWSVRGAYSNQPQHF. The CDR3 bases are TGTGCCTGGAGTGTACGGGGGGCTTATAGCAATCAGCCCCAGCATTTT.

This clone was seen a handful of times. This rearrangement joins TRBV5-4 to TRBJ2-7, with D possibly matching TRBD2 (5 bases). Germline loops: CDR1 SGHNT, CDR2 YYREEE (reference sequence). V was clipped by 0 bases and J by 11 bases, with 15 bases between them. The CDR3 contains 13 residues. CDR3 nucleotides: TGTGCCAGCAGCTTGGTGGCAGGAGGCCATAAGTACTTC. This gives the protein CASSLVAGGHKYF.

This clone came up a few times. This chain joins TRBV30 and TRBJ1-2; the match to TRBD1 covers 7 bases. In germline, CDR1 is GTSNPN, CDR2 SVGIG (reference sequence). The CDR3 contains 13 residues. Trimming at V came to 8 bases and at J to 4 bases, leaving 10 bases not matched to a gene. The CDR3 bases are TGTGCCGGAAACAGGGACAGCGTCTATGGCTACACCTTC. Translating gives CAGNRDSVYGYTF.

This chain uses TRBV21-1 with TRBJ2-3; TRBD2, the table's D call, was not compared with the DNA. TRBV21-1 is designated a pseudogene. This CDR3 region has 20 residues. The CDR3 reads CASSSPRASGRKPSTDTQYF. CDR3 coding DNA: TGTGCCAGCAGCTCCCCGAGGGCTAGCGGGAGGAAACCTAGCACAGATACGCAGTATTTT.

This chain uses TRBV11-3 with TRBJ1-4, with a weak D call TRBD1 (5 bases). This CDR3 has 11 amino acids. Deletions cut 7 bases from V and 11 bases from J, with 11 bases between. Germline V gene sequence: CDR1 SGHNT, CDR2 YENEEA. In DNA form, the CDR3 reads TGTGCCAGCACCCTCGGGGGGAAACTGTTTTTT. Translated, it gives CASTLGGKLFF.

The chain combines TRBV11-1 with TRBJ2-7; 9 bases match TRBD2. This CDR3 region has 15 residues. The trim removed 1 base at V and 3 bases at J, leaving 4 bases unmatched. CDR1 SGHAT and CDR2 FQDESV come from the germline V gene (reference sequence). The CDR3 protein is CASSLVASGNYEQYF. CDR3 bases: TGTGCCAGCAGCTTAGTGGCTAGCGGGAACTACGAGCAGTACTTC.

This clone was seen a few times. The chain's CDR3 is CASSLSWAYEQYF. The DNA of the CDR3 is TGTGCCAGCAGTTTATCCTGGGCGTACGAGCAGTACTTC. V is TRBV27 and J is TRBJ2-7; the D is unclear. V gave up 0 bases and J gave up 4 bases, with 7 bases separating them. CDR3 size: 13 residues. Germline values: CDR1 MNHEY, CDR2 SMNVEV (reference sequence).

The chain links TRBV29-1 to TRBJ1-2; D ambiguous. The germline V gene has CDR1 SQVTM and CDR2 ANQGSEA. V was pared by 4 bases and J by 4 bases, with 19 bases between. The length of the CDR3 is 15 residues. CDR3 coding DNA: TGCAGCGTTGTGTCCCAAACAGTCACATCCTATGGCTACACCTTC. It yields the protein CSVVSQTVTSYGYTF.

This chain connects TRBV6-5 to TRBJ2-5; 10 nucleotides match TRBD2. The CDR3 runs 15 residues. Germline-derived CDR1 and CDR2 are MNHEY and SVGAGI. The V segment lost 4 bases and the J segment 4 bases; nucleotides outside the gene matches: 6. CDR3 nucleotides: TGTGCCAGCAGTTCCTCAGCGGGAGGGGCAGAGACCCAGTACTTC. Protein: CASSSSAGGAETQYF.

V and J are TRBV4-1 and TRBJ2-3; 7 bases are a match to TRBD2. V gave up 8 bases and J gave up 2 bases; unmatched junction bases: 16. CDR1 and CDR2 (germline): MGHRA, YSYEKL. This CDR3 contains 17 residues. The CDR3 sequence: CASGLLAELLNTDTQYF. Here the CDR3 DNA reads TGCGCCAGCGGCCTCCTAGCGGAACTACTTAACACAGATACGCAGTATTTT.

The chain employs TRBV2 and TRBJ1-2, with TRBD1 as a possible D gene (5 bases). The germline gives CDR1 SNHLY, CDR2 FYNNEI. The V and J ends lost 7 bases and 5 bases respectively, with 14 bases between them. The CDR3 covers 13 residues. The CDR3 DNA is TGTGCCAGCAAAATGACAGAAATTTATGGCTACACCTTC. Its translation: CASKMTEIYGYTF.

The rearrangement joins TRBV12-2 to TRBJ1-2. TRBV12-2 is deemed a pseudogene. The CDR3 is 13 amino acids. The CDR3 loop reads CASRAAPNYGYTF. CDR3 nucleotide sequence: TGTGCAAGTCGCGCGGCCCCTAACTATGGCTACACCTTC.

The chain is built from TRBV10-3 and TRBJ2-5, with D uncertain. The CDR3 runs 13 residues. Germline assignment: CDR1 ENHRY and CDR2 SYGVKD. V was pared by 6 bases and J by 2 bases, with 10 bases between. CDR3 DNA sequence: TGTGCCATCAGGACGGCGGTGCAAGAGACCCAGTACTTC. This sequence encodes CAIRTAVQETQYF.

The CDR3 nucleotides are TGTGCCAGCAGCACGACTGACAATGAGCAGTTCTTC. Its translation is CASSTTDNEQFF. V is TRBV11-3 and J is TRBJ2-1, with unresolved D. CDR1 and CDR2 (germline): SGHNT, YENEEA. V dropped 5 bases and J dropped 5 bases, with 7 bases sitting between them. This CDR3 has 12 amino acids.

V and J are TRBV7-9 and TRBJ2-1; perhaps TRBD1 as D (5 bases). The V end lost 5 bases, the J end lost 6 bases, and 8 bases lay between the germline ends. This CDR3 spans 12 amino acids. Per germline, CDR1 SEHNR and CDR2 FQNEAQ (reference sequence). The CDR3 bases are TGTGCCAGCAGCAAAGGGGCCAATGAGCAGTTCTTC. Translation: CASSKGANEQFF.

This clone was observed once. The chain has TRBV18 and TRBJ1-1; D ambiguous. Germline V gene data show CDR1 as KGHSH and CDR2 as LQKENI. V was shortened by 3 bases and J by 0 bases, with 11 bases between the two germline ends. This CDR3 spans 15 amino acids. CDR3 nucleotides: TGTGCCAGCTCACCGACGAGGTCCCTGAACACTGAAGCTTTCTTT. Translating gives CASSPTRSLNTEAFF.

This clone has just one count. The chain joins TRBV28 to TRBJ2-3; 7 bases map to TRBD1. The V and J ends lost 1 base and 1 base, in that order; junction bases with no gene match: 5. This CDR3 spans 16 amino acids. Germline CDR1 reads MDHEN; CDR2 reads SYDVKM. This chain's CDR3 is CASSLLQGMGTDTQYF. The DNA of the CDR3 is TGTGCCAGCAGTTTATTACAGGGGATGGGCACAGATACGCAGTATTTT.

This clone was observed once. The chain has TRBV7-6 and TRBJ2-5; possibly TRBD2 for D (6 bases). The CDR3 sequence is 14 residues long. CDR1 and CDR2 from the germline V gene are SGHVS and FNYEAQ. Between the trimmed V and J ends, which lost 5 bases and 4 bases, there was a span of 14 bases. The DNA of the CDR3 is TGTGCCAGCAGCCCAGGCAGGAGGGGAGAGACCCAGTACTTC. Protein sequence: CASSPGRRGETQYF. The entire variable domain, with the rest obtained from reference TRBV7-6 and TRBJ2-5, is as follows: GAGVSQSPRYKVTKRGQDVALRCDPISGHVSLYWYRQALGQGPEFLTYFNYEAQQDKSGLPNDRFSAERPEGSISTLTIQRTEQRDSAMYRCASSPGRRGETQYFGPGTRLLVL.

DNA of the CDR3: TGTGCCAGCAGTTTAGGAGCGGGAGTCCCGTTCTTC. Its translation is CASSLGAGVPFF. The rearrangement joins TRBV28 to TRBJ2-1, with 8 bases aligning to TRBD2. V dropped 2 bases and J dropped 15; count of bases not matched to a gene: 6. CDR3 length: 12 amino acids. CDR1 is MDHEN, CDR2 SYDVKM, per germline. Complete variable domain (other parts from reference TRBV28 and TRBJ2-1): DVKVTQSSRYLVKRTGEKVFLECVQDMDHENMFWYRQDPGLGLRLIYFSYDVKMKEKGDIPEGYSVSREKKERFSLILESASTNQTSMYLCASSLGAGVPFFGPGTRLTVL.